This T cell receptor beta chain was found in a study of blood T cells in healthy people across ages. Extracted total RNA amounted to at least 5.5 micrograms for each sample. There are a few counts of this clonotype. With a J-beta primer mix and a sample-barcoded 5' primer, a second PCR ran 7 to 11 cycles. Using its own MiXCR run on the 5' RACE reads, TCRdb lists one record per CDR3 protein. The sample comprises some 1.4 million distinct CDR3 sequences, approximately 40% of which are singletons, and around 8% rests with the top ten. Germline trimming cut 4 bases from V and 1 base from J; bases unmatched to any gene: 13. This CDR3 has 20 amino acids. Germline lookup yields CDR1 MNHNS and CDR2 SASEGT.

The sequence was collected from a woman under 30 in good health. The rearrangement links TRBV6-1 to TRBJ2-1; 13 positions match TRBD2. Sample: blood. The CDR3 protein is CASSAYGPGTSGISYNEQFF. In DNA form, the CDR3 reads TGTGCCAGCAGTGCCTACGGGCCCGGGACTAGCGGGATATCCTACAATGAGCAGTTCTTC.